The 12 T cell receptor beta chains below all came from one sample that was sequenced in a study of T cells expressing NK-cell markers. TCRdb re-called the 5' RACE reads; every CDR3 protein appears as one record, without DNA. The sample spans about 460,000 distinct CDR3 sequences; the ten largest clones claim around 1.4%. Sequenced: blood T cells: a sorted CD56 or NKG2C T cell subset, CD4+ or CD8+ T cells, or bulk PBMC T cells (not recorded which). The origin of the receptors is a woman aged 50 to 60 in good health.

This chain uses TRBV4-1 with TRBJ2-3; TCRdb's D call of TRBD1 is untestable without DNA. Per the germline V gene, CDR1 is MGHRA and CDR2 is YSYEKL. This CDR3 is 14 amino acids long. This CDR3 reads CASSQVRGLDTQYF.

V is TRBV3-1 and J is TRBJ1-2; checking the TCRdb D call of TRBD1 is not possible without DNA. Germline values: CDR1 LGHDT, CDR2 YNNKEL (reference sequence). The CDR3 extends over 14 amino acids. The CDR3 reads CASSQALRGYGYTF.

The chain employs TRBV24-1 and TRBJ2-5; the TCRdb call, TRBD1, lacks DNA for checking. The CDR3 length is 15 residues. Germline V gene lookup returns CDR1 KGHDR and CDR2 SFDVKD. The CDR3 protein is CATSDDRVPQGTQYF.

This rearrangement joins TRBV6-2 or TRBV6-3 to TRBJ1-3. Germline loops: CDR1 MNHEY, CDR2 SVGEGT. This CDR3 spans 13 amino acids. The CDR3 protein is CASSYRPGNTIYF.

The chain links TRBV19 to TRBJ2-1; TCRdb lists TRBD1, though no DNA is available to test this call. This CDR3 has 15 amino acids. CDR1 and CDR2 from the germline V gene are LNHDA and SQIVND (reference sequence). The CDR3: CASTLGLSSYNEQFF. The full variable domain, its missing parts supplied by reference TRBV19 and TRBJ2-1, is DGGITQSPKYLFRKEGQNVTLSCEQNLNHDAMYWYRQDPGQGLRLIYYSQIVNDFQKGDIAEGYSVSREKKESFPLTVTSAQKNPTAFYLCASTLGLSSYNEQFFGPGTRLTVL.

V is TRBV20-1 and J is TRBJ2-3; TCRdb proposes TRBD1, but this gene call is untestable without DNA. The CDR3 runs to 16 residues. Germline values: CDR1 DFQATT, CDR2 SNEGSKA (reference sequence). The CDR3 loop is CSASQFRVPGHTTQYF.

The chain recombines TRBV10-1 with TRBJ2-1; there is no DNA to check the TCRdb D call of TRBD1. There are 14 residues in the CDR3. Germline values: CDR1 WNHNN, CDR2 SYGVQD (reference sequence). The CDR3 region is CASSRDRGHTEQFF.

The chain uses TRBV3-1 and TRBJ2-3; TCRdb calls TRBD2, which cannot be checked without DNA. This CDR3 spans 15 amino acids. The germline V gene has CDR1 LGHDT and CDR2 YNNKEL (reference sequence). The CDR3 spells CASSQPGLLTDTQYF.

The CDR3 loop is CASSYRGEGQPQHF. J is TRBJ1-5 and V is TRBV6-2 or TRBV6-3. CDR1 is MNHEY and CDR2 is SVGEGT in the germline V gene. This CDR3 is built from 14 residues.

The gene calls are TRBV20-1 and TRBJ2-1; absent DNA, TCRdb's TRBD2 call cannot be checked. Per the germline V gene, CDR1 is DFQATT and CDR2 is SNEGSKA (reference sequence). CDR3 length: 17 residues. This chain's CDR3 is CSARDRNFGGLYNEQFF.

This rearrangement joins TRBV19 to TRBJ2-5; TCRdb's D gene call, TRBD1, goes unchecked for lack of DNA. Germline assignment: CDR1 LNHDA and CDR2 SQIVND (reference sequence). CDR3 length: 15 amino acids. This chain's CDR3 is CASSRQGSRQETQYF.

The chain has TRBV5-1 and TRBJ1-5; TCRdb calls TRBD1, which cannot be checked without DNA. CDR3 length: 15 residues. Per germline, CDR1 SGHRS and CDR2 YFSETQ. CDR3 residues: CASSLLGAENQPQHF.